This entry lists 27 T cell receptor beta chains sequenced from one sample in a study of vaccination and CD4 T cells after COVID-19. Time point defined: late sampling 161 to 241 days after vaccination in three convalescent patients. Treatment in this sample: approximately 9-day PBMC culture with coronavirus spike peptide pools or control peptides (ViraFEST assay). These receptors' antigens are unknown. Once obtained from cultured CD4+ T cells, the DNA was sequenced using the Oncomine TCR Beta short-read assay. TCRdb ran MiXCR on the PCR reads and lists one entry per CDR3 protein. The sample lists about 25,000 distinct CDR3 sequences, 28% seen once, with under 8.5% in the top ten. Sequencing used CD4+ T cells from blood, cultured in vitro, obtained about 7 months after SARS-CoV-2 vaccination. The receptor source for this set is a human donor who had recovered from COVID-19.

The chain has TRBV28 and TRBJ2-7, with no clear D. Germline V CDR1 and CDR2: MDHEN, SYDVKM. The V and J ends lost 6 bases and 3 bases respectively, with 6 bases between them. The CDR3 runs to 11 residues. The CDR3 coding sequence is TGTGCCAGCAGGAATTACTACGAGCAGTACTTC. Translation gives CASRNYYEQYF. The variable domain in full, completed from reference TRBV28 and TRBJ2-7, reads DVKVTQSSRYLVKRTGEKVFLECVQDMDHENMFWYRQDPGLGLRLIYFSYDVKMKEKGDIPEGYSVSREKKERFSLILESASTNQTSMYLCASRNYYEQYFGPGTRLTVT.

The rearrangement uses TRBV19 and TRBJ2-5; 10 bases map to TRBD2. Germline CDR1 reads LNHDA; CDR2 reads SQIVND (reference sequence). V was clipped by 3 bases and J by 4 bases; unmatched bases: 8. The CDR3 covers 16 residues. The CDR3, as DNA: TGTGCCAGTAGTATGGCTAGCGGGAGTAGTGGAGAGACCCAGTACTTC. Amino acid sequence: CASSMASGSSGETQYF.

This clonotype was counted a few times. The CDR3 protein is CASSLERLGQGRSNYGYTF. The CDR3 coding sequence is TGTGCCAGCAGCTTGGAGAGGTTAGGGCAGGGGCGTTCTAACTATGGCTACACCTTC. This chain links TRBV7-9 with TRBJ1-2; the D gene is possibly TRBD1 (6 bases). V was cut by 3 bases and J by 0 bases, with 23 bases left in between. The CDR3 is made up of 19 amino acids. Germline V gene sequence: CDR1 SEHNR, CDR2 FQNEAQ (reference sequence).

The CDR3 region is CASTRGGLFYGYTF. The CDR3 bases are TGTGCCAGCACCCGGGGGGGTCTTTTCTATGGCTACACCTTC. The V and J genes are TRBV28 and TRBJ1-2; maybe TRBD1 (5 bases). CDR1 and CDR2 from the germline V gene are MDHEN and SYDVKM. Trimming shortened V by 7 bases and J by 4 bases, and 16 bases separated the two germline ends. CDR3 size: 14 residues.

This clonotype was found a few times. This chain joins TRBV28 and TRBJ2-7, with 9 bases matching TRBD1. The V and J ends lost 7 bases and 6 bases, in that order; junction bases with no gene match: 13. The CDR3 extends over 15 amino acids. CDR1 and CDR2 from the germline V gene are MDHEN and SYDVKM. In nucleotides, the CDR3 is TGTGCCAGCACCACTTCCGGGACAGGGATAAGCGAGCAGTACTTC. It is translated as CASTTSGTGISEQYF.

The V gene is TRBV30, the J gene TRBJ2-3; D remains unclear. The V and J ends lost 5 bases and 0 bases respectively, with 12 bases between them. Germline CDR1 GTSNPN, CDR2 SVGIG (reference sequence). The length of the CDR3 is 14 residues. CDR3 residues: CAWGNSASTDTQYF. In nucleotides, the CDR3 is TGTGCCTGGGGGAACAGCGCTAGCACAGATACGCAGTATTTT.

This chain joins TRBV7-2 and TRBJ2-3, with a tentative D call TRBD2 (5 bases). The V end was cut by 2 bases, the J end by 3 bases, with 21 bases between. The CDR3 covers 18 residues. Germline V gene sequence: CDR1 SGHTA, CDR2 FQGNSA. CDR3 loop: CASSLLPSRLAQTDTQYF. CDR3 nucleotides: TGTGCCAGCAGCTTATTGCCTAGCCGCCTTGCGCAAACAGATACGCAGTATTTT.

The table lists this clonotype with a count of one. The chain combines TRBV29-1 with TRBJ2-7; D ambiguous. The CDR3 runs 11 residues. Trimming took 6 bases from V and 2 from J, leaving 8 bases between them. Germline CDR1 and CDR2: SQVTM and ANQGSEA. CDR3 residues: CSVVTAYEQYF. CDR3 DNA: TGCAGCGTGGTTACAGCCTACGAGCAGTACTTC.

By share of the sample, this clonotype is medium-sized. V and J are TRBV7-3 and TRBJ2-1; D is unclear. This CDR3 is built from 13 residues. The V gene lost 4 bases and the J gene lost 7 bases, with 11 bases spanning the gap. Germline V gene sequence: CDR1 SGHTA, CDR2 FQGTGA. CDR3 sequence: CASSSRLGNEQFF. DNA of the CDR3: TGTGCCAGCAGCTCCAGACTCGGTAATGAGCAGTTCTTC.

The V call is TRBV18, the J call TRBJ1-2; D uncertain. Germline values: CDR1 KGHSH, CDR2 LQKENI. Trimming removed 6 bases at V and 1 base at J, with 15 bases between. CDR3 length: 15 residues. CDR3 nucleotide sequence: TGTGCCAGCTCCCAAATCCCTGGGGTTAACTATGGCTACACCTTC. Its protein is CASSQIPGVNYGYTF.

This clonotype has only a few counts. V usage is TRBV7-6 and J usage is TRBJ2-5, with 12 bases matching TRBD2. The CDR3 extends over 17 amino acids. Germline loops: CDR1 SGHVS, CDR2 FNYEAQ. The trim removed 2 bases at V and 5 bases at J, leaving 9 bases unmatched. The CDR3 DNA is TGTGCCAGCAGCTTAATGTCTAGCGGGAGGGCCGGGGAGACCCAGTACTTC. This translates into CASSLMSSGRAGETQYF.

The CDR3 DNA reads as TGTGCCAGCAGCCCAGGACTAGCGGGAGGGGGTCGGGAGCTGTTTTTT. Its translation is CASSPGLAGGGRELFF. V is TRBV7-2 and J is TRBJ2-2, with 15 nucleotides matching TRBD2. The CDR3 runs 16 residues. Germline CDR1 reads SGHTA; CDR2 reads FQGNSA. Germline trimming cut 5 bases from V and 9 bases from J; bases unmatched to any gene: 7.

In DNA, the CDR3 is TGTGCCAGCAGTTACGATAGAAGCAACTCCTACGAGCAGTACTTC. Its translation is CASSYDRSNSYEQYF. The gene calls are TRBV6-5 and TRBJ2-7, with unresolved D. This CDR3 is 15 amino acids long. CDR1 is MNHEY and CDR2 is SVGAGI in the germline V gene. V lost 2 bases and J 0 bases, leaving 11 bases between the germline ends.

The CDR3 DNA sequence: TGCAGTGCTAGAGTGACAGGGGAATCCTACGAGCAGTACTTC. Its protein is CSARVTGESYEQYF. V and J are TRBV20-1 and TRBJ2-7; 8 positions agree with TRBD1. The trim removed 1 base at V and 1 base at J, leaving 3 bases unmatched. This CDR3 is 14 amino acids long. The germline V gene has CDR1 DFQATT and CDR2 SNEGSKA (reference sequence).

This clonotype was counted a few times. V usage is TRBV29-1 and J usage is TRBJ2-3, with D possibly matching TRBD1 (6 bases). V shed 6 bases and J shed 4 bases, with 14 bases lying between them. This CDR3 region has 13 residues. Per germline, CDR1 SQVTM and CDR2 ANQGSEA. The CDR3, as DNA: TGCAGCGTGGGACACCCATCGCCAGATACGCAGTATTTT. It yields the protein CSVGHPSPDTQYF.

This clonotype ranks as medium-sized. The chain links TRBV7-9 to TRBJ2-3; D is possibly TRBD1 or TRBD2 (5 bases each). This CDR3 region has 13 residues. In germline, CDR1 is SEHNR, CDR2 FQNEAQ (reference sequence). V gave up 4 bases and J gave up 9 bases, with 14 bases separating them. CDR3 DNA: TGTGCCAGCAGCTCCACAGAGGGGATCACGCAGTATTTT. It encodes CASSSTEGITQYF.

The CDR3 sequence is CASSPVGTSGAHNEQFF. The CDR3 coding sequence is TGTGCCAGCAGTCCAGTCGGGACTAGCGGGGCCCACAATGAGCAGTTCTTC. The V call is TRBV28, the J call TRBJ2-1; 13 positions agree with TRBD2. Germline V gene data show CDR1 as MDHEN and CDR2 as SYDVKM. CDR3 length equals 17 residues. V dropped 5 bases and J dropped 5; count of bases not matched to a gene: 9.

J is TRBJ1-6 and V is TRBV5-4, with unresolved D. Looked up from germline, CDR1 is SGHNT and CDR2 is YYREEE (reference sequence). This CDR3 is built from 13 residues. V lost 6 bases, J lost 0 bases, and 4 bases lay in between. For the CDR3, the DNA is TGTGCCAGCATGAGCTCCTATAATTCACCCCTCCACTTT. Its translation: CASMSSYNSPLHF.

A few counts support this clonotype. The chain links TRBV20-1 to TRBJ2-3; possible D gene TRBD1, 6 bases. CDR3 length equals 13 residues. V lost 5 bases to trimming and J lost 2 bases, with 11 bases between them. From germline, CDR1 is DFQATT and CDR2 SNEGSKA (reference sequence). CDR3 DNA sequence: TGCAGTGCTCCGGACAGAAACACAGATACGCAGTATTTT. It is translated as CSAPDRNTDTQYF.

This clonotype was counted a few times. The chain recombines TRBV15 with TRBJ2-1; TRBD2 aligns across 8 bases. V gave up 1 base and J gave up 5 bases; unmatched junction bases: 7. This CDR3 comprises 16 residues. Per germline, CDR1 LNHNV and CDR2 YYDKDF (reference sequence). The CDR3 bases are TGTGCCACCAGCAGAGCAGCAGCGGGAGTCCACAATGAGCAGTTCTTC. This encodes CATSRAAAGVHNEQFF.

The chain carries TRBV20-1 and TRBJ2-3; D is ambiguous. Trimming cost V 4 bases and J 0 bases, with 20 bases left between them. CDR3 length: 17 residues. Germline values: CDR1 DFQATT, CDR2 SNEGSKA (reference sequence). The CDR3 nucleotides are TGCAGTGCTAACCGGCAGACCGGTCGTTTAAGCACAGATACGCAGTATTTT. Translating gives CSANRQTGRLSTDTQYF.

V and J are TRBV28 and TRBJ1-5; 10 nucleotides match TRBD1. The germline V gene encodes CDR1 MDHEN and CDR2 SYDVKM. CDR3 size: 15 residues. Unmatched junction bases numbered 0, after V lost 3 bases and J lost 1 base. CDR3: CASSLGQGSNQPQHF. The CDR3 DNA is TGTGCCAGCAGTTTGGGACAGGGGAGCAATCAGCCCCAGCATTTT.

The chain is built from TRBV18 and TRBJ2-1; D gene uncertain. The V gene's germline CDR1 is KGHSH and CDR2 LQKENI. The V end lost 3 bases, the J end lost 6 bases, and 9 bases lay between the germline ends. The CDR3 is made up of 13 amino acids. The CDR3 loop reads CASSPAPGNEQFF. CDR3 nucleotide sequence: TGTGCCAGCTCACCCGCCCCCGGCAATGAGCAGTTCTTC.

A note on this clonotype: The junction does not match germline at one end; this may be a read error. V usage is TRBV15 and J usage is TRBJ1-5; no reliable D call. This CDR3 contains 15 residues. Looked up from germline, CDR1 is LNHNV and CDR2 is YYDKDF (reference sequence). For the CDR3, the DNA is TGTGTCACCAGCAGAGGGTATAATAGCAATCAGCCCCAGCATTTT. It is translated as CVTSRGYNSNQPQHF.

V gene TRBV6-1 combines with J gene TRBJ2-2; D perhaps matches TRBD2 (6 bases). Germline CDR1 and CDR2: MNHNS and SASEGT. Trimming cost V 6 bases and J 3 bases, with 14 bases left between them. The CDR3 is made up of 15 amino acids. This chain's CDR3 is CASSPTGSHTGELFF. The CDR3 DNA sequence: TGTGCCAGCAGCCCCACCGGGAGTCACACCGGGGAGCTGTTTTTT.

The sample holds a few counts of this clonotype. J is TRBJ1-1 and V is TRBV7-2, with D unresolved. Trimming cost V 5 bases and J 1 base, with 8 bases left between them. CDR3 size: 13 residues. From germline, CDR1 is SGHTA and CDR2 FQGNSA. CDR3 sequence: CASSPSWNTEAFF. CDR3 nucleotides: TGTGCCAGCAGCCCAAGTTGGAACACTGAAGCTTTCTTT.

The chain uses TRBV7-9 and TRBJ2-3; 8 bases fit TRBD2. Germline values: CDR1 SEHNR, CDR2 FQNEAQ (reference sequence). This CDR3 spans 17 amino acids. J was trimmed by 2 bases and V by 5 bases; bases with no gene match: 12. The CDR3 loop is CASSPRTSWDLTDTQYF. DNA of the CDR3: TGTGCCAGCAGCCCCCGGACTAGCTGGGATCTCACAGATACGCAGTATTTT.